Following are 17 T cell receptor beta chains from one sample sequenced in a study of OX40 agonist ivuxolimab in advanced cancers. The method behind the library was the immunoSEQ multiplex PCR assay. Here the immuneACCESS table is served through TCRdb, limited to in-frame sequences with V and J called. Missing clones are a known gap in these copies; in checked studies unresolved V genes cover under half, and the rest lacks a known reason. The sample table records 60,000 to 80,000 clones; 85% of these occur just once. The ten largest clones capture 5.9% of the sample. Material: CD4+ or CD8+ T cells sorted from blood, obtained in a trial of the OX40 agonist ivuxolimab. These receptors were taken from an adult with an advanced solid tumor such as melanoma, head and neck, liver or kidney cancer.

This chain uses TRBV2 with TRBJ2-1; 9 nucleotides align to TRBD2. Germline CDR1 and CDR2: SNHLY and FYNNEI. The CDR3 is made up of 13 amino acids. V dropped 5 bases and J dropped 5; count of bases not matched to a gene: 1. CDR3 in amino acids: CASSLAGNNEQFF. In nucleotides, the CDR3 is TGTGCCAGCAGTCTAGCGGGGAACAATGAGCAGTTCTTC.

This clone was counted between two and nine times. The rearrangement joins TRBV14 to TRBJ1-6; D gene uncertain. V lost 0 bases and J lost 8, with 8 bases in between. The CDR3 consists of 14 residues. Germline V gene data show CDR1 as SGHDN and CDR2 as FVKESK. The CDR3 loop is CASSQDWSHSPLHF. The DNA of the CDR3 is TGTGCCAGCAGCCAAGACTGGTCCCATTCACCCCTCCACTTT.

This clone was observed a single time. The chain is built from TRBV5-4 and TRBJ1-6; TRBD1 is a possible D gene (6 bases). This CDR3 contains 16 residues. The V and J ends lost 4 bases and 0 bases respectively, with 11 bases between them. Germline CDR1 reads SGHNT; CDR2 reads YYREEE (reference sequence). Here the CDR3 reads CASSPDRSSYNSPLHF. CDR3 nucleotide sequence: TGTGCCAGCAGCCCAGACAGGAGCTCCTATAATTCACCCCTCCACTTT.

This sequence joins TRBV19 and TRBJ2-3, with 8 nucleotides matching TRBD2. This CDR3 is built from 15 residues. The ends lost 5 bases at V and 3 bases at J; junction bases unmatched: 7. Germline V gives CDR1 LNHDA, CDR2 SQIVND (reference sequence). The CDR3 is CASSLKGLDTDTQYF. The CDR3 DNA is TGTGCCAGTAGTCTAAAGGGACTAGATACAGATACGCAGTATTTT.

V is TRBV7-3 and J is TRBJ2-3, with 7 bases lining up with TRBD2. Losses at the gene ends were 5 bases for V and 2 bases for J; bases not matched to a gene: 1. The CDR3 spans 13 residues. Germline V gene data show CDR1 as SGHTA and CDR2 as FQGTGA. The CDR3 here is CASSAGATDTQYF. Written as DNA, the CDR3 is TGTGCCAGCAGCGCGGGAGCCACAGATACGCAGTATTTT.

The CDR3 region has the DNA TGCGCCAGCAGCTTGGCCACACTAGCGGGACCCCTCAGCACGGGGGAGCTGTTTTTT. It specifies CASSLATLAGPLSTGELFF. This rearrangement joins TRBV5-1 to TRBJ2-2, with 10 bases fitting TRBD2. The CDR3 totals 19 residues. V lost 0 bases and J lost 8; bases outside the gene matches: 16. Germline CDR1 and CDR2: SGHRS and YFSETQ.

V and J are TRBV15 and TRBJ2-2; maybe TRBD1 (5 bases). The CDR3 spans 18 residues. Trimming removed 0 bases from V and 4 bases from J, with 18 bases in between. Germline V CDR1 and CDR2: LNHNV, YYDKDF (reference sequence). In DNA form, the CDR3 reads TGTGCCACCAGCAGAGATCGATCTTGGACACCTCTCACCGGGGAGCTGTTTTTT. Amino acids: CATSRDRSWTPLTGELFF.

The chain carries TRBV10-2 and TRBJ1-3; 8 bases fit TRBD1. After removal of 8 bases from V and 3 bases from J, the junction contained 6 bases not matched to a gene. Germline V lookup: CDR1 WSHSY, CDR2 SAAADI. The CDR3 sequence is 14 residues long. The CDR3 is CASSRGRDGNTIYF. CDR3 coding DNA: TGCGCCAGCTCCAGGGGGCGCGATGGAAACACCATATATTTT.

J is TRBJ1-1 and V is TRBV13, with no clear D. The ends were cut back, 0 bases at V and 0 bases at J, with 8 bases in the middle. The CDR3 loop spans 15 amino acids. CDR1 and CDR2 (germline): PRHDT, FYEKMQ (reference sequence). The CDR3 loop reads CASSLGGRLNTEAFF. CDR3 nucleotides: TGTGCCAGCAGCTTAGGCGGACGGCTGAACACTGAAGCTTTCTTT.

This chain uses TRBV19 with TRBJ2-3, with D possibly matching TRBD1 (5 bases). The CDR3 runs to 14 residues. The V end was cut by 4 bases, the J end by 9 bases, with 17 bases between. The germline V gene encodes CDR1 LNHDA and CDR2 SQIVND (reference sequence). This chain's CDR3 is CASSTIPQGHTQYF. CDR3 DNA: TGTGCCAGTAGTACAATACCTCAGGGCCACACGCAGTATTTT.

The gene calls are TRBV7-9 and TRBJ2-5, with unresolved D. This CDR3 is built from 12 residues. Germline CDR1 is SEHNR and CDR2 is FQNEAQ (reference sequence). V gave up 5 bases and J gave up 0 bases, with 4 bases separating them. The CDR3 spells CASSQYQETQYF. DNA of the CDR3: TGTGCCAGCAGCCAGTACCAAGAGACCCAGTACTTC.

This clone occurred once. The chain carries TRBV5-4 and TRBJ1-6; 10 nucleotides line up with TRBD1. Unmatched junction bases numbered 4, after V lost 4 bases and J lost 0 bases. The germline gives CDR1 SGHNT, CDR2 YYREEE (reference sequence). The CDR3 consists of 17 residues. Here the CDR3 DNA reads TGTGCCAGCAGCCCGGGACAGGGGAGCTCCTATAATTCACCCCTCCACTTT. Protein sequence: CASSPGQGSSYNSPLHF.

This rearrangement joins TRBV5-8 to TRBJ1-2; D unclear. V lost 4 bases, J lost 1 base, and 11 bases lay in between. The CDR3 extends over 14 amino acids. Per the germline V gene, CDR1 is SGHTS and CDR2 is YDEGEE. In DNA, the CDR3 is TGTGCCAGCAGCGCATGGAACAGTAACTATGGCTACACCTTC. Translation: CASSAWNSNYGYTF.

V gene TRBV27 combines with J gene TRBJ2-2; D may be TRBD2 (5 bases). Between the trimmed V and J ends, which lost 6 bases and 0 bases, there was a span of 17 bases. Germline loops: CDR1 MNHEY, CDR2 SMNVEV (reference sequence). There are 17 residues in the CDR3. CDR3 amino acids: CASSRNWERANTGELFF. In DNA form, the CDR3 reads TGTGCCAGCAGCCGGAATTGGGAGAGGGCGAACACCGGGGAGCTGTTTTTT.

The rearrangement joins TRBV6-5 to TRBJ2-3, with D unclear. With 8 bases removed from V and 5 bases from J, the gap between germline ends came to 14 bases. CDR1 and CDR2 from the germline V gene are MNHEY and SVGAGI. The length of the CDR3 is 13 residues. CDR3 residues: CASSGNPGDTQYF. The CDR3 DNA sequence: TGTGCCAGCTCCGGAAACCCCGGAGATACGCAGTATTTT.

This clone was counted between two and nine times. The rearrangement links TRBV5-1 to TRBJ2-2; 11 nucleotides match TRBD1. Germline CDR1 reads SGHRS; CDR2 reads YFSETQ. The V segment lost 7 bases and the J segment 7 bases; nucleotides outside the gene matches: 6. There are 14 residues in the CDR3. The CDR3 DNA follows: TGCGCCAGCGGCGGGACAGGGGGGATCGGGGAGCTGTTTTTT. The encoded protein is CASGGTGGIGELFF.

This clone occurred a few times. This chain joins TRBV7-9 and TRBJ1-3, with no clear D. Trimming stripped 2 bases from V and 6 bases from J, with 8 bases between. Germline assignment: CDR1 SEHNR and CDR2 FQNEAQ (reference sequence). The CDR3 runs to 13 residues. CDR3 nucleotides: TGTGCCAGCAGCTTATTCGCAGAAAACACCATATATTTT. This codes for CASSLFAENTIYF. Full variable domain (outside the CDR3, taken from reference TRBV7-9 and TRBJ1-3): DTGVSQNPRHKITKRGQNVTFRCDPISEHNRLYWYRQTLGQGPEFLTYFQNEAQLEKSRLLSDRFSAERPKGSFSTLEIQRTEQGDSAMYLCASSLFAENTIYFGEGSWLTVV.